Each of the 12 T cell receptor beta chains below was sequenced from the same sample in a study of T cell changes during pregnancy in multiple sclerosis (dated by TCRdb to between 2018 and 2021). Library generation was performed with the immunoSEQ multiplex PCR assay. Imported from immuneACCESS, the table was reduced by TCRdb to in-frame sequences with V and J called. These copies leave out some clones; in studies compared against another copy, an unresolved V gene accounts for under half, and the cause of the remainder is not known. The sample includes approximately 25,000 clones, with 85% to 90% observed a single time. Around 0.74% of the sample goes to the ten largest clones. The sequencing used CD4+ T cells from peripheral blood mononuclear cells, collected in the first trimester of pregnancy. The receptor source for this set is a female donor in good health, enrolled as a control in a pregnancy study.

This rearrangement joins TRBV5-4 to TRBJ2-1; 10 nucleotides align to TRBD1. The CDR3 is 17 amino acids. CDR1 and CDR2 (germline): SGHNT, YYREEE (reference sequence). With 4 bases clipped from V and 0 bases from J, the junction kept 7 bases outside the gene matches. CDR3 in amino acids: CASSGTGAGGSYNEQFF. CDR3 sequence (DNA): TGTGCCAGCAGCGGGACAGGGGCGGGAGGCTCCTACAATGAGCAGTTCTTC.

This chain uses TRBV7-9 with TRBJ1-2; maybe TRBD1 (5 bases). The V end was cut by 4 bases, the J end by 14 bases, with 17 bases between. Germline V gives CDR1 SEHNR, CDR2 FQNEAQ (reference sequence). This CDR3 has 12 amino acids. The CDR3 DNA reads TGTGCCAGCAGCTCCAGCGTCCGGGGGAATACCTTC. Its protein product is CASSSSVRGNTF. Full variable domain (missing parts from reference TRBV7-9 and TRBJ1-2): DTGVSQNPRHKITKRGQNVTFRCDPISEHNRLYWYRQTLGQGPEFLTYFQNEAQLEKSRLLSDRFSAERPKGSFSTLEIQRTEQGDSAMYLCASSSSVRGNTFGSGTRLTVV.

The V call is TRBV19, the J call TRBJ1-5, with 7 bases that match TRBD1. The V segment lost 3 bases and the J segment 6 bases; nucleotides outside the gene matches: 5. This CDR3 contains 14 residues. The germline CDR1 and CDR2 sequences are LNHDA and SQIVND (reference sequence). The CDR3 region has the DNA TGTGCCAGTAGTATTGAAACAGGGGTTCAGCCCCAGCATTTT. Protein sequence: CASSIETGVQPQHF.

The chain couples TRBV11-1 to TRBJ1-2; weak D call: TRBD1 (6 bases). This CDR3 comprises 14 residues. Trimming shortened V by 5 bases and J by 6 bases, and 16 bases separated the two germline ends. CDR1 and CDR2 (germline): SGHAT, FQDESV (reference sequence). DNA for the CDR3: TGTGCCAGCAGCCGAATGCAGGGGTTACATGGCTACACCTTC. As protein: CASSRMQGLHGYTF.

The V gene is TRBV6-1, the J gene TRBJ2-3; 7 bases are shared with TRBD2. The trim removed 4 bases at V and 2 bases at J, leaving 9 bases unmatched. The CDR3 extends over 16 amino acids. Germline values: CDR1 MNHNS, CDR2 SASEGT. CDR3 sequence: CASSVETSRSTDTQYF. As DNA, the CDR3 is TGTGCCAGCAGTGTCGAGACTAGCAGATCCACAGATACGCAGTATTTT.

The CDR3 DNA is TGTGCCAGCAGTTCCCTTCGACGACAGGGAACTGGGGCCAACGTCCTGACTTTC. This encodes CASSSLRRQGTGANVLTF. The V and J genes are TRBV28 and TRBJ2-6, with 7 positions matching TRBD1. V was pared by 4 bases and J by 2 bases, with 11 bases of the junction left unmatched. Germline CDR1 MDHEN, CDR2 SYDVKM. The CDR3 totals 18 residues. The full variable domain, its missing parts supplied by reference TRBV28 and TRBJ2-6, is DVKVTQSSRYLVKRTGEKVFLECVQDMDHENMFWYRQDPGLGLRLIYFSYDVKMKEKGDIPEGYSVSREKKERFSLILESASTNQTSMYLCASSSLRRQGTGANVLTFGAGSRLTVL.

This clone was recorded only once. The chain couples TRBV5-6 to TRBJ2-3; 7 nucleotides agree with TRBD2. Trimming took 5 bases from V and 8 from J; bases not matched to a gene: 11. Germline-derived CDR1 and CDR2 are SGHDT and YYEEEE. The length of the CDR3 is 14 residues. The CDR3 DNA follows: TGTGCCAGCAGATCTGGGAGGGTTCTGGGTACGCAGTATTTT. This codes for CASRSGRVLGTQYF. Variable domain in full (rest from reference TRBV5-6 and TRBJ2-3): DAGVTQSPTHLIKTRGQQVTLRCSPKSGHDTVSWYQQALGQGPQFIFQYYEEEERQRGNFPDRFSGHQFPNYSSELNVNALLLGDSALYLCASRSGRVLGTQYFGPGTRLTVL.

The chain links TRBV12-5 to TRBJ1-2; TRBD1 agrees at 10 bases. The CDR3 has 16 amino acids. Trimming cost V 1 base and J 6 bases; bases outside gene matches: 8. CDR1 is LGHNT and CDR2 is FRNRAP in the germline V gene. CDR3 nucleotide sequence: TGTGCTAGTGGTTTGGGTAAGACAGGGGGCTCTCATGGCTACACCTTC. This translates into CASGLGKTGGSHGYTF. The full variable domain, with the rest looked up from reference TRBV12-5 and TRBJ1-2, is DARVTQTPRHKVTEMGQEVTMRCQPILGHNTVFWYRQTMMQGLELLAYFRNRAPLDDSGMPKDRFSAEMPDATLATLKIQPSEPRDSAVYFCASGLGKTGGSHGYTFGSGTRLTVV.

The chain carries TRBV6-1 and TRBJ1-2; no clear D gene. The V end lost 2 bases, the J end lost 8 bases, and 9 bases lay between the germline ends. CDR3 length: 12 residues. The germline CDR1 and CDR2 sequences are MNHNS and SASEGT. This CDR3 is CASSEFGEGYTF. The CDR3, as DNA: TGTGCCAGCAGTGAATTCGGGGAAGGCTACACCTTC.

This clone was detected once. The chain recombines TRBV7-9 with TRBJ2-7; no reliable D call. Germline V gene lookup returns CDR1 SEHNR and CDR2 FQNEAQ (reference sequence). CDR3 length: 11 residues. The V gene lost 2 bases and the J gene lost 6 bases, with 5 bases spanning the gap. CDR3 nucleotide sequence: TGTGCCAGCAGCTTAAGCTTCGAGCAGTACTTC. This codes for CASSLSFEQYF.

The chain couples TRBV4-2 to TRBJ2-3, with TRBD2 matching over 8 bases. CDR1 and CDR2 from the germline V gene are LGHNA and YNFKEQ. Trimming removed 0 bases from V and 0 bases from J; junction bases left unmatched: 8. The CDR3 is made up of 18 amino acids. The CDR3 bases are TGTGCCAGCAGCCAAGATCTTCGGCGGGGGGCTAGCACAGATACGCAGTATTTT. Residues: CASSQDLRRGASTDTQYF.

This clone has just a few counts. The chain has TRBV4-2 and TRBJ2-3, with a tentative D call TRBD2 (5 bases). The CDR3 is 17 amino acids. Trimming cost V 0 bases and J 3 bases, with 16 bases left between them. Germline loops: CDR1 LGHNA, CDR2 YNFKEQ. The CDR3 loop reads CASSQETSQRTTDTQYF. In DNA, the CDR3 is TGTGCCAGCAGCCAAGAGACTTCCCAGCGGACTACAGATACGCAGTATTTT.